What follows are 24 T cell receptor beta chains derived from one specimen sequenced in a study of graft-versus-host responses after intestinal transplantation. Produced via immunoSEQ multiplex PCR; TCRdb's table is partial and in-frame only. Of about 1,800 clones in the sample, about nine tenths were seen once. Graft material was processed, releasing intraepithelial and lamina propria lymphocytes. Here the sequenced sample was ileum tissue, taken approximately 390 days after intestinal transplantation. The receptors derive from a human patient who received an intestinal transplant, so some T cells may come from the graft donor.

The V call is TRBV10-3, the J call TRBJ2-7; D remains ambiguous. Looked up from germline, CDR1 is ENHRY and CDR2 is SYGVKD. The CDR3 runs to 12 residues. The V and J ends lost 10 bases and 1 base respectively, with 11 bases between them. CDR3 nucleotides: TGTGCCACCGCCTTCACGTCCTACGAGCAGTACTTC. It is translated as CATAFTSYEQYF.

The chain joins TRBV11-1 to TRBJ2-7; D gene ambiguous. Between the trimmed V and J ends, which lost 4 bases and 5 bases, there was a span of 12 bases. The germline CDR1 and CDR2 sequences are SGHAT and FQDESV (reference sequence). The CDR3 spans 13 residues. Here the CDR3 reads CASSWRYQDEQYF. The CDR3 nucleotides are TGTGCCAGCAGCTGGAGATATCAGGACGAGCAGTACTTC.

V and J are TRBV10-2 and TRBJ1-1, with D unclear. The CDR3 has 13 residues. Germline lookup yields CDR1 WSHSY and CDR2 SAAADI. V lost 5 bases and J lost 6, with 13 bases in between. This CDR3 reads CASSRGSGAEAFF. In nucleotides, the CDR3 is TGCGCCAGCAGTCGAGGGTCCGGGGCTGAAGCTTTCTTT.

J is TRBJ1-1 and V is TRBV19; D call uncertain. The CDR3 sequence is 14 residues long. Trimming left V 5 bases short and J 9 bases short, with 19 bases between. The germline V gene encodes CDR1 LNHDA and CDR2 SQIVND (reference sequence). CDR3: CASSGVVGTGKAFF. The CDR3 DNA is TGTGCCAGTAGTGGGGTGGTGGGTACGGGTAAAGCTTTCTTT.

With regard to this clone: Other DNA sequences in the same sample also yield this CDR3. The rearrangement uses TRBV5-1 and TRBJ2-3; tentative D call: TRBD2 (5 bases). Trimming cost V 0 bases and J 0 bases, with 11 bases left between them. This CDR3 is 16 amino acids long. Germline loops: CDR1 SGHRS, CDR2 YFSETQ. The CDR3 here is CASSLAERFSTDTQYF. The CDR3, as DNA: TGCGCCAGCAGCTTGGCAGAGCGGTTTAGCACAGATACGCAGTATTTT.

The V and J genes are TRBV28 and TRBJ1-1, with no clear D. The CDR3 extends over 13 amino acids. Germline CDR1 reads MDHEN; CDR2 reads SYDVKM. Trimming took off 7 bases at V and 2 bases at J, with 11 bases between the two ends. For the CDR3, the DNA is TGTGCCAGCACCCAATGTGGAAACACTGAAGCTTTCTTT. This codes for CASTQCGNTEAFF.

The chain joins TRBV2 to TRBJ1-4, with D uncertain. The CDR3 is 12 amino acids. In germline, CDR1 is SNHLY, CDR2 FYNNEI. The V end was cut by 6 bases, the J end by 5 bases, with 7 bases between. The CDR3 loop reads CASSGRNEKLFF. The CDR3 DNA reads TGTGCCAGCAGCGGACGGAATGAAAAACTGTTTTTT.

The chain recombines TRBV6-1 with TRBJ2-1; 8 bases are a match to TRBD1. Trimming cost V 2 bases and J 9 bases; bases outside gene matches: 12. Germline V gene data show CDR1 as MNHNS and CDR2 as SASEGT. This CDR3 has 16 amino acids. As DNA, the CDR3 is TGTGCCAGCAGTGAACAAGGCCAGGGGGCCGGGGTTGAGCAGTTCTTC. This translates into CASSEQGQGAGVEQFF.

V and J are TRBV6-1 and TRBJ2-5, with 9 bases lining up with TRBD1. The V gene's germline CDR1 is MNHNS and CDR2 SASEGT. With 3 bases clipped from V and 6 bases from J, the junction kept 5 bases outside the gene matches. There are 14 residues in the CDR3. The chain's CDR3 is CASSEGQGLKTQYF. CDR3 nucleotides: TGTGCCAGCAGTGAGGGACAGGGACTGAAGACCCAGTACTTC.

This chain uses TRBV27 with TRBJ2-3; 8 nucleotides line up with TRBD1. This CDR3 spans 13 amino acids. With V trimmed by 5 bases and J by 8 bases, 6 bases remained unmatched. The V gene's germline CDR1 is MNHEY and CDR2 SMNVEV (reference sequence). The CDR3, as DNA: TGTGCCAGCAGTCCGAGGGACAGGCTTACGCAGTATTTT. Translating it yields CASSPRDRLTQYF.

There are a few counts of this clone. The chain links TRBV21-1 to TRBJ1-4; the table's TRBD1 call for D was not verified on the DNA. TRBV21-1 is a pseudogene locus. The CDR3 has 13 amino acids. Here the CDR3 DNA reads TGTGCCAGCAGGGGCAGGCCTAATGAAAAACTGTTTTTT. It codes for CASRGRPNEKLFF.

The table lists this clone with a count of one. The gene calls are TRBV11-2 and TRBJ2-7; no definite D call. Germline CDR1 SGHAT, CDR2 FQNNGV. This CDR3 spans 14 amino acids. Trimming pared 5 bases from V and 3 bases from J, leaving 14 bases between. The CDR3 nucleotides are TGTGCCAGCAGCCAAGAGTTAGGCCTCTACGAGCAGTACTTC. Encoded protein: CASSQELGLYEQYF.

This sequence joins TRBV11-3 and TRBJ2-1; D is perhaps TRBD2 (6 bases). V was clipped by 2 bases and J by 5 bases, with 13 bases between them. Germline CDR1 and CDR2: SGHNT and YENEEA. This CDR3 region has 15 residues. The CDR3 nucleotides are TGTGCCAGCAGCTTATCGTGGGAGGAAAACAATGAGCAGTTCTTC. Protein product: CASSLSWEENNEQFF.

The chain is built from TRBV6-5 and TRBJ1-3; D is undetermined. V lost 2 bases to trimming and J lost 4 bases, with 12 bases between them. The CDR3 length is 15 residues. Germline CDR1 and CDR2: MNHEY and SVGAGI. CDR3 amino acids: CASSYREPPGNTIYF. CDR3 bases: TGTGCCAGCAGTTACAGGGAGCCCCCGGGAAACACCATATATTTT.

As regards this clone: This CDR3 is missing its conserved last phenylalanine or tryptophan, likely due to a read error. No DNA is shown, since the ends of the CDR3 on it are uncertain; the CDR3 is the one TCRdb lists. The rearrangement joins TRBV2 to TRBJ1-2. Germline CDR1 reads SNHLY; CDR2 reads FYNNEI. The CDR3 spans 13 residues, counting both ends. The CDR3 region is CASEGGGRNGHTL.

This sequence joins TRBV7-3 and TRBJ2-7; the match to TRBD2 covers 8 bases. The CDR3 is 13 residues long. Germline-derived CDR1 and CDR2 are SGHTA and FQGTGA. With V trimmed by 5 bases and J by 3 bases, 3 bases remained unmatched. The CDR3 sequence: CASSTRGGYEQYF. The CDR3 bases are TGTGCCAGCAGCACCCGGGGGGGCTACGAGCAGTACTTC. The whole variable domain, remainder taken from reference TRBV7-3 and TRBJ2-7, is GAGVSQTPSNKVTEKGKYVELRCDPISGHTALYWYRQSLGQGPEFLIYFQGTGAADDSGLPNDRFFAVRPEGSVSTLKIQRTERGDSAVYLCASSTRGGYEQYFGPGTRLTVT.

DNA of the CDR3: TGCGCCAGCAGCCGGTGGGGGGCCCGCACAGATACGCAGTATTTT. Protein sequence: CASSRWGARTDTQYF. The chain combines TRBV4-1 with TRBJ2-3; D is possibly TRBD1 or TRBD2 (6 bases each). The CDR3 is 15 amino acids. Germline assignment: CDR1 MGHRA and CDR2 YSYEKL. V lost 4 bases to trimming and J lost 1 base, with 12 bases between them.

Concerning this clone: Other DNA sequences in the same sample also yield this CDR3. The rearrangement uses TRBV10-1 and TRBJ2-2, with 7 bases that match TRBD2. With 6 bases clipped from V and 6 bases from J, the junction kept 4 bases outside the gene matches. Germline V gene data show CDR1 as WNHNN and CDR2 as SYGVQD (reference sequence). This CDR3 region has 13 residues. CDR3 sequence (DNA): TGCGCCAGCAGCCGGGCGGGGGCCGGGGAGCTGTTTTTT. This translates into CASSRAGAGELFF.

On this clone: An end of the junction differs from the germline gene, which may be a read error. The V call is TRBV2, the J call TRBJ1-2; D is undetermined. CDR1 and CDR2 from the germline V gene are SNHLY and FYNNEI. This CDR3 spans 13 amino acids. CDR3 bases: TGTGCCAGTGAGGGAGGTGGGCGCAATGGCCACACCTTC. As protein: CASEGGGRNGHTF.

This clone was seen more than once but under ten times. The rearrangement uses TRBV19 and TRBJ2-5, with 13 bases identical to TRBD2. The germline V gene has CDR1 LNHDA and CDR2 SQIVND (reference sequence). Germline trimming cut 3 bases from V and 2 bases from J; bases unmatched to any gene: 9. The CDR3 contains 18 residues. The DNA of the CDR3 is TGTGCCAGTAGTATTGGATCCGGGACTAGCGGGAAACAAGAGACCCAGTACTTC. Encoded protein: CASSIGSGTSGKQETQYF. Full variable domain (rest looked up from reference TRBV19 and TRBJ2-5): DGGITQSPKYLFRKEGQNVTLSCEQNLNHDAMYWYRQDPGQGLRLIYYSQIVNDFQKGDIAEGYSVSREKKESFPLTVTSAQKNPTAFYLCASSIGSGTSGKQETQYFGPGTRLLVL.

The J gene is TRBJ2-1, the V gene TRBV7-2, with a tentative D call TRBD2 (5 bases). The V end lost 0 bases, the J end lost 2 bases, and 8 bases lay between the germline ends. From germline, CDR1 is SGHTA and CDR2 FQGNSA. The CDR3 is 15 residues long. Here the CDR3 DNA reads TGTGCCAGCAGCTTAGCGGGAGTAACCTACAATGAGCAGTTCTTC. Protein product: CASSLAGVTYNEQFF.

The gene calls are TRBV5-5 and TRBJ2-7; 7 nucleotides agree with TRBD1. Germline assignment: CDR1 SGHKS and CDR2 YYEKEE (reference sequence). The CDR3 totals 13 residues. After removal of 4 bases from V and 7 bases from J, the junction contained 8 bases not matched to a gene. CDR3 protein: CASSRDRVWEQYF. The CDR3 bases are TGTGCCAGCAGCCGAGACAGGGTTTGGGAGCAGTACTTC.

Here the CDR3 reads CASSHHRAENPYEQYF. The DNA for the CDR3 is TGCGCCAGCAGTCATCATCGGGCGGAAAACCCCTACGAGCAGTACTTC. This chain joins TRBV23-1 and TRBJ2-7; D unclear. TRBV23-1 falls under the ORF class, with uncertain function. Trimming shortened V by 3 bases and J by 2 bases, and 17 bases separated the two germline ends. This CDR3 has 16 amino acids.

The chain couples TRBV18 to TRBJ1-1; D uncertain. Between the trimmed V and J ends, which lost 7 bases and 0 bases, there was a span of 15 bases. CDR1 KGHSH and CDR2 LQKENI come from the germline V gene. The CDR3 runs to 15 residues. The CDR3: CASWIGRTMNTEAFF. Here the CDR3 DNA reads TGTGCCAGCTGGATAGGGCGAACGATGAACACTGAAGCTTTCTTT.